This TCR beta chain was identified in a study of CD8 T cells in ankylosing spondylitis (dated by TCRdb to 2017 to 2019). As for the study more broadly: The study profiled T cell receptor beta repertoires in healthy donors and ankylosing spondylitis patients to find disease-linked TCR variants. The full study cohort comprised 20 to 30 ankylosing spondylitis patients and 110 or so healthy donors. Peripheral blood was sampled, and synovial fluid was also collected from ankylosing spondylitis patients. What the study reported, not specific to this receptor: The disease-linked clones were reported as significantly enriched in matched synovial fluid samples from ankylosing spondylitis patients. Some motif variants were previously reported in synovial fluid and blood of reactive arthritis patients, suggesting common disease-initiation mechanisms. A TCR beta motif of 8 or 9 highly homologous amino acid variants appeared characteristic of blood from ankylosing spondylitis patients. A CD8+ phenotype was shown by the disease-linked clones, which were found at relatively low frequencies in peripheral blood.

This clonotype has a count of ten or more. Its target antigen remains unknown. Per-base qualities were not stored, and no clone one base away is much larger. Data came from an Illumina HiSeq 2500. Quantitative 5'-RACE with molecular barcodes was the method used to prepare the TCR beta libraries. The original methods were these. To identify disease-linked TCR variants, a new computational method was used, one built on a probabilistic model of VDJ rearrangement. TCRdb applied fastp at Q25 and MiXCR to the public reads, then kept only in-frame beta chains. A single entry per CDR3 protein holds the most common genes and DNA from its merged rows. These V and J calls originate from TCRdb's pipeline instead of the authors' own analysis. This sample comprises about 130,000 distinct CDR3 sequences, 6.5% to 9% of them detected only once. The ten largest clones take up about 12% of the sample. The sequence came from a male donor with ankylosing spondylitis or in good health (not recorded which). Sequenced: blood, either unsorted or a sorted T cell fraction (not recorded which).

CDR3 reads: CASRARTGPHTEAFF. The nucleotides read TGTGCCAGCAGAGCCCGGACAGGGCCCCACACTGAAGCTTTCTTT. The chain is encoded by TRBV6-1 joined to TRBJ1-1, with 8 bases aligning to TRBD1. CDR1 and CDR2, per the germline V gene, are MNHNS and SASEGT. Counted from cysteine to phenylalanine, this CDR3 has 15 amino acids. Here the CDR3 DNA is all that survives: 45 bases in frame from base 1. V is trimmed back by 6 bases and J by 3 bases, and the junction contains 9 bases that no gene match accounts for.